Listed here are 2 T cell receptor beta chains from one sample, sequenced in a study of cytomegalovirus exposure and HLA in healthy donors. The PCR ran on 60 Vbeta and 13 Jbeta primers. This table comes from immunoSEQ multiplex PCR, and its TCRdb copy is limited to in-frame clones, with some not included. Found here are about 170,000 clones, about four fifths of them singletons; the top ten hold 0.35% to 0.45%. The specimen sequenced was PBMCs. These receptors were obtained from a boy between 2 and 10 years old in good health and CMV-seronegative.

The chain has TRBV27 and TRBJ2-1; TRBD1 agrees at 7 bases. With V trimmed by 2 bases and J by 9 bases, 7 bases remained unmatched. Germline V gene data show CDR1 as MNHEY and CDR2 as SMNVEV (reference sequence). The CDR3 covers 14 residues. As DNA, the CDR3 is TGTGCCAGCAGTTTACTAACAGGGGCGGGTGAGCAGTTCTTC. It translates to CASSLLTGAGEQFF.

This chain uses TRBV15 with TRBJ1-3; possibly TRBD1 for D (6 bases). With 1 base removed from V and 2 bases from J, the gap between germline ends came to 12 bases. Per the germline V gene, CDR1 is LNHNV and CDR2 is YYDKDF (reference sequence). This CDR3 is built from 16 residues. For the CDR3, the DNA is TGTGCCACCAGCAGAGCCACAGGGCATACTGGAAACACCATATATTTT. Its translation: CATSRATGHTGNTIYF.